The 21 T cell receptor beta chains presented below share a single source sample, sequenced in a study of T-cell memory formation after mild COVID-19. TCRdb re-called the 5' RACE reads through MiXCR, storing one row per CDR3 protein. The sample holds 350,000 to 450,000 distinct CDR3 sequences, 25% to 30% seen once. The sequenced material came from PBMCs or a T cell subset sorted from them (not recorded which). The receptors come from an adult woman who had mild COVID-19 (a few samples of this study predate the infection). Cell type and time point are not known.

The chain recombines TRBV2 with TRBJ1-5; no reliable D call. V was trimmed by 3 bases and J by 6 bases, leaving 6 bases between them. Germline values: CDR1 SNHLY, CDR2 FYNNEI. This CDR3 spans 12 amino acids. CDR3 residues: CASSDAGQPQHF. In DNA form, the CDR3 reads TGTGCCAGCAGTGACGCGGGTCAGCCCCAGCATTTT.

V gene TRBV20-1 combines with J gene TRBJ1-5; possibly TRBD1 for D (5 bases). The CDR3 totals 17 residues. Trimming shortened V by 6 bases and J by 2 bases, and 23 bases separated the two germline ends. CDR1 is DFQATT and CDR2 is SNEGSKA in the germline V gene (reference sequence). This CDR3 is CSASTPGPRSGNQPQHF. CDR3 DNA: TGCAGTGCAAGTACCCCGGGACCCCGGTCGGGCAATCAGCCCCAGCATTTT.

Only a few counts were recorded for this clonotype. The rearrangement uses TRBV3-1 and TRBJ1-6; D unresolved. The CDR3 runs to 15 residues. Germline values: CDR1 LGHDT, CDR2 YNNKEL (reference sequence). Trimming stripped 6 bases from V and 7 bases from J, with 16 bases between. CDR3 nucleotides: TGTGCCAGCAGTCCCCAGCTGCGAACAAATTCACCCCTCCACTTT. Encoded protein: CASSPQLRTNSPLHF.

The chain combines TRBV4-1 with TRBJ2-7, with no clear D. V lost 3 bases and J 0 bases, leaving 6 bases between the germline ends. The germline gives CDR1 MGHRA, CDR2 YSYEKL. The CDR3 is made up of 13 amino acids. The CDR3 loop is CASSHGHSYEQYF. CDR3 coding DNA: TGCGCCAGCAGCCATGGGCACTCCTACGAGCAGTACTTC.

This clonotype turned up a few times. This sequence joins TRBV4-3 and TRBJ2-7; D is undetermined. The CDR3 runs 15 residues. Germline V CDR1 and CDR2: LGHNA, YSLEER. Trimming removed 0 bases at V and 2 bases at J, with 11 bases between. The chain's CDR3 is CASSQDPYSPYEQYF. The CDR3 region has the DNA TGCGCCAGCAGCCAAGATCCTTACAGTCCCTACGAGCAGTACTTC.

This clonotype has just a few counts. The rearrangement joins TRBV5-1 to TRBJ1-1, with D tentatively TRBD1 (6 bases). Per the germline V gene, CDR1 is SGHRS and CDR2 is YFSETQ. The CDR3 spans 16 residues. Trimming took off 0 bases at V and 1 base at J, with 13 bases between the two ends. CDR3 residues: CASSLGVAGANTEAFF. The CDR3 DNA follows: TGCGCCAGCAGCTTGGGGGTCGCAGGGGCGAACACTGAAGCTTTCTTT. Using reference TRBV5-1 and TRBJ1-1 for the parts outside the CDR3, the full variable domain is KAGVTQTPRYLIKTRGQQVTLSCSPISGHRSVSWYQQTPGQGLQFLFEYFSETQRNKGNFPGRFSGRQFSNSRSEMNVSTLELGDSALYLCASSLGVAGANTEAFFGQGTRLTVV.

The J gene is TRBJ2-7, the V gene TRBV12-3 or TRBV12-4; D is perhaps TRBD1 or TRBD2 (5 bases each). The CDR3 consists of 17 residues. Trimming stripped 6 bases from V and 0 bases from J, with 21 bases between. The CDR3 sequence: CASSRNPGTGPSYEQYF. CDR3 nucleotides: TGTGCCAGCAGCCGGAACCCCGGGACGGGACCCTCCTACGAGCAGTACTTC.

This clonotype was recorded only once. V is TRBV11-2 and J is TRBJ2-7; 8 bases agree with TRBD2. Looked up from germline, CDR1 is SGHAT and CDR2 is FQNNGV. The trim removed 5 bases at V and 5 bases at J, leaving 8 bases unmatched. The CDR3 contains 14 residues. CDR3 amino acids: CASSPGGGANEQYF. CDR3 nucleotide sequence: TGTGCCAGCAGCCCGGGGGGGGGCGCAAACGAGCAGTACTTC.

The chain combines TRBV4-1 with TRBJ2-7; D possibly corresponds to TRBD1 (6 bases). Germline assignment: CDR1 MGHRA and CDR2 YSYEKL. The CDR3 totals 14 residues. Trimming took 5 bases from V and 3 from J, leaving 14 bases between them. The CDR3 coding sequence is TGCGCCAGCAGCACCGAACAGGGCTACTACGAGCAGTACTTC. Protein sequence: CASSTEQGYYEQYF.

This clonotype was seen a few times. The chain employs TRBV7-2 and TRBJ2-2; TRBD1 matches 7 bases. CDR1 SGHTA and CDR2 FQGNSA come from the germline V gene. V trimming: 6 bases; J trimming: 5 bases; junction bases outside the gene matches: 12. The CDR3 sequence is 16 residues long. For the CDR3, the DNA is TGTGCCAGCAGGCTTAGCACAGGGGTGAGGACCGGGGAGCTGTTTTTT. This codes for CASRLSTGVRTGELFF.

A few counts support this clonotype. The DNA for the CDR3 is TGCAGCGCTCAATCAAGCTCCTACGAGCAGTACTTC. As protein: CSAQSSSYEQYF. The chain links TRBV29-1 to TRBJ2-7; D not resolved. Per germline, CDR1 SQVTM and CDR2 ANQGSEA. The V end was cut by 7 bases, the J end by 0 bases, with 10 bases between. CDR3 length: 12 amino acids.

The rearrangement links TRBV19 to TRBJ2-1, with a tentative D call TRBD1 (6 bases). The CDR3 loop spans 15 amino acids. Germline CDR1 is LNHDA and CDR2 is SQIVND (reference sequence). With 6 bases removed from V and 6 bases from J, the gap between germline ends came to 18 bases. The CDR3 coding sequence is TGTGCCAGTAGCCCTACAGGGTCAAAGGGCAATGAGCAGTTCTTC. The encoded protein is CASSPTGSKGNEQFF.

In this sample, this clonotype turned up a few times. This chain links TRBV28 with TRBJ2-7; tentative D call: TRBD2 (6 bases). Germline V gene lookup returns CDR1 MDHEN and CDR2 SYDVKM. V was clipped by 6 bases and J by 2 bases, with 14 bases between them. The length of the CDR3 is 14 residues. The CDR3 DNA sequence: TGTGCCAGCAGCCCGCTGGGACTTACCTACGAGCAGTACTTC. Amino acid sequence: CASSPLGLTYEQYF.

The rearrangement joins TRBV12-3 or TRBV12-4 to TRBJ1-1; no reliable D call. There are 16 residues in the CDR3. The V end was cut by 3 bases, the J end by 1 base, with 15 bases between. Written as DNA, the CDR3 is TGTGCCAGCAGTTTGAGTGGAGGACGGAGGAACACTGAAGCTTTCTTT. Amino acid sequence: CASSLSGGRRNTEAFF.

This clonotype has a handful of counts. For the CDR3, the DNA is TGCGCCAGCAGCCAAGAACGGGGGTTGGGGGGCGCTGAAGCTTTCTTT. Its protein is CASSQERGLGGAEAFF. V and J are TRBV4-3 and TRBJ1-1; the D gene is possibly TRBD1 (6 bases). V was pared by 0 bases and J by 6 bases, with 17 bases between. The germline gives CDR1 LGHNA, CDR2 YSLEER. The CDR3 covers 16 residues.

The rearrangement joins TRBV9 to TRBJ2-7, with 9 positions matching TRBD1. The germline V gene encodes CDR1 SGDLS and CDR2 YYNGEE. V lost 3 bases and J lost 2; bases outside the gene matches: 9. The CDR3 has 16 amino acids. CDR3 bases: TGTGCCAGCAGCGCTGCCACGGGACAGGGCCCCTACGAGCAGTACTTC. Translation gives CASSAATGQGPYEQYF.

The chain joins TRBV5-1 to TRBJ2-5; D is uncertain. V lost 1 base and J lost 4, with 5 bases in between. The germline gives CDR1 SGHRS, CDR2 YFSETQ. The CDR3 has 12 residues. DNA for the CDR3: TGCGCCAGCAGCTTGACTTCAGAGACCCAGTACTTC. Translating it yields CASSLTSETQYF. Supplemented by reference TRBV5-1 and TRBJ2-5, the full variable domain reads KAGVTQTPRYLIKTRGQQVTLSCSPISGHRSVSWYQQTPGQGLQFLFEYFSETQRNKGNFPGRFSGRQFSNSRSEMNVSTLELGDSALYLCASSLTSETQYFGPGTRLLVL.

This clonotype was seen more than once but under ten times. The V gene is TRBV6-5, the J gene TRBJ1-1; the match to TRBD1 covers 7 bases. Losses at the gene ends were 6 bases for V and 3 bases for J; bases not matched to a gene: 10. The CDR3 runs to 15 residues. Germline lookup yields CDR1 MNHEY and CDR2 SVGAGI. CDR3 in amino acids: CASSPTWQGDTEAFF. DNA of the CDR3: TGTGCCAGCAGCCCCACATGGCAGGGGGACACTGAAGCTTTCTTT.

The V and J genes are TRBV5-4 and TRBJ2-1; 9 bases line up with TRBD2. This CDR3 contains 15 residues. V was pared by 4 bases and J by 10 bases, with 12 bases of the junction left unmatched. Germline CDR1 and CDR2: SGHNT and YYREEE (reference sequence). The CDR3 DNA reads as TGTGCCAGCAGCCCGACTAGCGGAACCTCGTTAGAGCAGTTCTTC. Amino acid sequence: CASSPTSGTSLEQFF. The full variable domain, completed using reference TRBV5-4 and TRBJ2-1, is ETGVTQSPTHLIKTRGQQVTLRCSSQSGHNTVSWYQQALGQGPQFIFQYYREEENGRGNFPPRFSGLQFPNYSSELNVNALELDDSALYLCASSPTSGTSLEQFFGPGTRLTVL.

This clonotype was seen only a few times. The chain carries TRBV19 and TRBJ2-5, with D tentatively TRBD1 or TRBD2 (5 bases each). V was cut by 2 bases and J by 7 bases, with 17 bases left in between. Germline V gene data show CDR1 as LNHDA and CDR2 as SQIVND (reference sequence). CDR3 length: 15 amino acids. The CDR3 DNA sequence: TGTGCCAGTAGTATATCGGGACGGACTTCGGTGACCCAGTACTTC. Amino acids: CASSISGRTSVTQYF. The full variable domain, in which reference TRBV19 and TRBJ2-5 provide the parts outside the CDR3, is DGGITQSPKYLFRKEGQNVTLSCEQNLNHDAMYWYRQDPGQGLRLIYYSQIVNDFQKGDIAEGYSVSREKKESFPLTVTSAQKNPTAFYLCASSISGRTSVTQYFGPGTRLLVL.

A single count supports this clonotype. The chain recombines TRBV27 with TRBJ2-3; D unclear. CDR1 is MNHEY, CDR2 SMNVEV, per germline (reference sequence). V lost 0 bases, J lost 4 bases, and 20 bases lay in between. The CDR3 is made up of 18 amino acids. DNA of the CDR3: TGTGCCAGCAGTTTATCCCCCCTCCCCTCGGGCGGACCAGATACGCAGTATTTT. Translating gives CASSLSPLPSGGPDTQYF.